This is a list of T cell receptor beta chains from one sample in a study of blood T cell repertoires in COVID-19. Assay used: immunoSEQ multiplex PCR; TCRdb lists only in-frame clones, some missing. The sample consists of about 280,000 clones, about nine tenths of them appearing once. What was sequenced was peripheral blood. The source is a man in his forties with active or convalescent COVID-19. CDR3s include the opening cysteine and the closing phenylalanine or tryptophan. Fields, in order: V gene, J gene, CDR3 protein.

TRBV10-1	TRBJ1-2	CASSPQRDYGYTF
TRBV9	TRBJ2-2	CASSRNAVGELFF
TRBV28	TRBJ1-3	CASGLGGNRNTIYF
TRBV5-1	TRBJ1-1	CASSGQVDTEAFF
TRBV7-6	TRBJ1-3	CASSRTGGHSGNTIYF
TRBV18	TRBJ1-1	CASSPIRQGKTEAFF
TRBV27	TRBJ2-5	CASSVRGRGETQYF
TRBV30	TRBJ2-3	CAWSLDYGTDTQYF
TRBV30	TRBJ1-5	CAWSLKSGTADRPQHF
TRBV5-1	TRBJ1-1	CASSLVRGSRNTEAFF
TRBV11-2	TRBJ2-3	CASSLDTTGPTDTQYF
TRBV3-1/TRBV3-2	TRBJ1-6	CASSLEYNSPLHF
TRBV19	TRBJ2-1	CAGGVGDEQFF
TRBV9	TRBJ1-2	CASSAETGVTGYTF
TRBV27	TRBJ1-6	CASSSQTGSPLHF
TRBV11-2	TRBJ1-6	CASSTGLGSPLHF
TRBV6-1	TRBJ1-1	CASSEGQGGTTEAFF
TRBV30	TRBJ2-7	CAWSVPPGGLRMAGNYEQYF
TRBV10-2	TRBJ1-1	CASSESVNTEAFF
TRBV27	TRBJ1-2	CASRSSRGNYGYTF
TRBV24-1	TRBJ2-1	CATSDLPTGLEDNEQFF
TRBV4-1	TRBJ2-7	CASSQRSGPSGPSYEQYF
TRBV9	TRBJ2-7	CASSTGDSGQTYEQYF
TRBV7-9	TRBJ2-7	CASSPDNGRLAEQYF
TRBV11-2	TRBJ1-2	CASSPQGYGYTF
TRBV3-1/TRBV3-2	TRBJ2-2	CASSPRGGYIGDTGELFF
TRBV12-3/TRBV12-4	TRBJ2-7	CASSRATGYQQYF
TRBV27	TRBJ1-2	CASRTLGGARGYTF
TRBV9	TRBJ1-6	CASSVEGARDSPLHF
TRBV5-4	TRBJ2-2	CASSLGSGGAIGELFF
TRBV7-3	TRBJ2-2	CASSTTGGTGELFF
TRBV7-6	TRBJ2-7	CASSWGRRQGSYEQYF
TRBV10-3	TRBJ2-2	CATHRGPDTGELFF
TRBV7-9	TRBJ1-2	CASSLMQGGGYTF
TRBV7-9	TRBJ2-2	CASSSLRGANTGELFF
TRBV7-6	TRBJ1-4	CASSRDRGVPYKKLFF
TRBV3-1/TRBV3-2	TRBJ2-1	CASSQVSGRGGEQFF
TRBV2	TRBJ1-6	CASTAGQGAGSPLHF
TRBV9	TRBJ2-7	CASSVAPSGRVSEQYF
TRBV7-8	TRBJ2-7	CASSLAIASEQYF
TRBV24-1	TRBJ2-3	CATRAGLTDTQYF
TRBV11-1	TRBJ2-1	CASSQTSGGYNEQFF
TRBV5-1	TRBJ1-4	CASSFEQVGANEKLFF
TRBV6-5	TRBJ2-7	CASSYSSDLSYEQYF
TRBV4-1	TRBJ1-1	CASSQARGDERTEAFF
TRBV28	TRBJ2-7	CASSSPPGDYEQYF
TRBV4-1	TRBJ1-5	CASSQEGMGGSNQPQHF
TRBV19	TRBJ2-7	CASSHPGGLGSYEQYF